Shown below are 5 T cell receptor beta chains from a single sample sequenced in a study of blood T cell repertoires in COVID-19. Measured with immunoSEQ multiplex PCR; TCRdb has only the in-frame clones, and not every one. The table lists about 240,000 clones, more than 75% of them singletons. Sequencing input: peripheral blood. These receptors came from an elderly man with acute or convalescent COVID-19.

The V call is TRBV5-6, the J call TRBJ1-5; D unresolved. Trimming removed 0 bases at V and 4 bases at J, with 5 bases between. CDR3 size: 13 residues. CDR1 and CDR2 (germline): SGHDT, YYEEEE. CDR3 sequence reads: CASSLELNQPQHF. As DNA, the CDR3 is TGTGCCAGCAGCTTGGAACTAAATCAGCCCCAGCATTTT.

The rearrangement links TRBV6-5 to TRBJ2-1; D perhaps matches TRBD2 (5 bases). Germline CDR1 MNHEY, CDR2 SVGAGI. The CDR3 runs to 14 residues. The V and J ends lost 8 bases and 4 bases respectively, with 15 bases between them. In nucleotides, the CDR3 is TGTGCCAGCGAGTCGACGGGGAGTTACAATGAGCAGTTCTTC. Its translation is CASESTGSYNEQFF.

The rearrangement joins TRBV2 to TRBJ1-5; 7 bases are shared with TRBD1. Losses at the gene ends were 3 bases for V and 4 bases for J; bases not matched to a gene: 3. CDR1 is SNHLY and CDR2 is FYNNEI in the germline V gene. The CDR3 length is 14 residues. The CDR3 loop reads CASSEGQWNQPQHF. The CDR3 region has the DNA TGTGCCAGCAGTGAGGGACAGTGGAATCAGCCCCAGCATTTT.

The chain is built from TRBV28 and TRBJ2-1, with TRBD2 matching over 8 bases. Germline assignment: CDR1 MDHEN and CDR2 SYDVKM. J was trimmed by 0 bases and V by 5 bases; bases with no gene match: 15. This CDR3 has 19 residues. The CDR3 region is CASSPLSWVAGPSYNEQFF. The DNA of the CDR3 is TGTGCCAGCAGTCCTCTTTCGTGGGTAGCGGGGCCCTCCTACAATGAGCAGTTCTTC.

This chain connects TRBV5-6 to TRBJ2-3; 13 bases are a match to TRBD2. Germline V gene lookup returns CDR1 SGHDT and CDR2 YYEEEE. The CDR3 runs to 17 residues. The J segment lost 9 bases and the V segment lost 3 bases, leaving 13 bases of the junction unmatched. The CDR3 sequence: CASSWLLGTSGNITQYF. In nucleotides, the CDR3 is TGTGCCAGCAGCTGGTTACTCGGGACTAGCGGGAATATAACGCAGTATTTT.